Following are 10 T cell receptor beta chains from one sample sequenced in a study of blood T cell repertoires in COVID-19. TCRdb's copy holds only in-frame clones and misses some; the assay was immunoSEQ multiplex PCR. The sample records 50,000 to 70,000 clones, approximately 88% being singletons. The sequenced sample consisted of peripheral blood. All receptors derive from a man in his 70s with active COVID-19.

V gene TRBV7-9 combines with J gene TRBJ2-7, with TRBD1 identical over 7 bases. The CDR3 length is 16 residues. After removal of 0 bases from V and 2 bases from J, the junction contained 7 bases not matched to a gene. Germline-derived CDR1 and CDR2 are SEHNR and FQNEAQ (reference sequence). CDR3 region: CASSLALWQGAYEQYF. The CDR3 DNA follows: TGTGCCAGCAGCTTAGCGCTTTGGCAGGGGGCCTACGAGCAGTACTTC.

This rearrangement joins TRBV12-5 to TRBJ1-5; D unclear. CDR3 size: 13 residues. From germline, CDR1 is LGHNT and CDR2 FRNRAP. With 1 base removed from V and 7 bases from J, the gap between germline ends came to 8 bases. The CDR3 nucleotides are TGTGCTAGTGGTTTGGGGGGAGCCCAGCCCCAGCATTTT. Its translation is CASGLGGAQPQHF.

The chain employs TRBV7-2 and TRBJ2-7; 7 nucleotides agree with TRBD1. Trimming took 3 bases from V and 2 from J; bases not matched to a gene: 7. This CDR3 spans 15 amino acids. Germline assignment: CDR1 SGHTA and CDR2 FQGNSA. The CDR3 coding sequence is TGTGCCAGCAGCTTTCAGGGGGACCCGACCTACGAGCAGTACTTC. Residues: CASSFQGDPTYEQYF. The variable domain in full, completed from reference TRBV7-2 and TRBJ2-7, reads GAGVSQSPSNKVTEKGKDVELRCDPISGHTALYWYRQSLGQGLEFLIYFQGNSAPDKSGLPSDRFSAERTGGSVSTLTIQRTQQEDSAVYLCASSFQGDPTYEQYFGPGTRLTVT.

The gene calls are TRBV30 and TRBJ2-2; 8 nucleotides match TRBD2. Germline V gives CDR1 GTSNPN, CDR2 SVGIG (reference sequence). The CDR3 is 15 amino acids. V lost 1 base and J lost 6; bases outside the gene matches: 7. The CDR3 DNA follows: TGTGCCTGGAGTGGCGGGAGGAGAACACCCGGGGAGCTGTTTTTT. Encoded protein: CAWSGGRRTPGELFF.

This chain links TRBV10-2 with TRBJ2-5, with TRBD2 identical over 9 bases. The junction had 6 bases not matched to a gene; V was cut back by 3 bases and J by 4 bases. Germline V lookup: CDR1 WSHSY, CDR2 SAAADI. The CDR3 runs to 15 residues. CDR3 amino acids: CASSDGLAGRETQYF. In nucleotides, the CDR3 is TGCGCCAGCAGTGACGGGCTAGCGGGAAGAGAGACCCAGTACTTC.

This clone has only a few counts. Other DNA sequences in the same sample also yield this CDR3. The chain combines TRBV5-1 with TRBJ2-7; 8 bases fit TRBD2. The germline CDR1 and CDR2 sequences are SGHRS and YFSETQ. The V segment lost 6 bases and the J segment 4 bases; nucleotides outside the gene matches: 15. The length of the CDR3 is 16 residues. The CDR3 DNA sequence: TGCGCCAGCATGAGGGGAGAGGCGGGAGGAGGGTACGAGCAGTACTTC. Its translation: CASMRGEAGGGYEQYF.

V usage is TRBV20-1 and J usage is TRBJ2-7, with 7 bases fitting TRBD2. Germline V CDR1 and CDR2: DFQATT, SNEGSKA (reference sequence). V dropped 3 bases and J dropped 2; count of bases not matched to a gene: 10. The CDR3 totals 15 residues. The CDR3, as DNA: TGCAGTGCTAGTCCCCAGCGGGACCCCACCTACGAGCAGTACTTC. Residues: CSASPQRDPTYEQYF.

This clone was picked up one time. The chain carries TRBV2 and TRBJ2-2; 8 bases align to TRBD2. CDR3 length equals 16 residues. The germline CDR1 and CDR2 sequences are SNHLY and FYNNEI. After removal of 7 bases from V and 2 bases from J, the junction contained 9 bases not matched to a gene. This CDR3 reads CASTPGGRGNTGELFF. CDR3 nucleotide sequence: TGTGCCAGCACCCCGGGGGGGCGTGGAAACACCGGGGAGCTGTTTTTT.

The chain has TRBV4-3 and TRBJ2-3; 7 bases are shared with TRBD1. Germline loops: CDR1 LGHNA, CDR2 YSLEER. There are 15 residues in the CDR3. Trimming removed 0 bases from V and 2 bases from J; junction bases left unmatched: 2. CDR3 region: CASSQDGTATDTQYF. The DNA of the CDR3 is TGCGCCAGCAGCCAAGATGGGACAGCCACAGATACGCAGTATTTT.

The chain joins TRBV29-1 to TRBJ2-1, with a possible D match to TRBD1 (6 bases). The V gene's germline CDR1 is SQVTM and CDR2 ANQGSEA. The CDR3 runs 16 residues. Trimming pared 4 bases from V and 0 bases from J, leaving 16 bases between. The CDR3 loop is CSVGGKGGSSYNEQFF. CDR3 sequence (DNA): TGCAGCGTTGGGGGTAAAGGGGGAAGCTCCTACAATGAGCAGTTCTTC.